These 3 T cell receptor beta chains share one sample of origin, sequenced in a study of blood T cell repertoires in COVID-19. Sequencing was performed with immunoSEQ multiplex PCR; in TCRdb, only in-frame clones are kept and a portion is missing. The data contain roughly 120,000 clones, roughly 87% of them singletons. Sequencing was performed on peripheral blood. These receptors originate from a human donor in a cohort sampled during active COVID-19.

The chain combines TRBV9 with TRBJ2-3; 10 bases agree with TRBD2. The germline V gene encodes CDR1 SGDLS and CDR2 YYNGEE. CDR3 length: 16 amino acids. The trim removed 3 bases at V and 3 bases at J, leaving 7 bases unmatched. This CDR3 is CASSARLSGRTDTQYF. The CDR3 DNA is TGTGCCAGCAGCGCCCGACTTAGCGGGAGGACAGATACGCAGTATTTT.

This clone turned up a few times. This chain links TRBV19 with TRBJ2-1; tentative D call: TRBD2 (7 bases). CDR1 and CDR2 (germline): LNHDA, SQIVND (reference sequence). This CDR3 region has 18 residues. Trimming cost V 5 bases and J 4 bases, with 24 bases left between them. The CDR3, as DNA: TGTGCCAGTAGTCCCCGTGCGGGGGCCCAAGCTCTTTACAATGAGCAGTTCTTC. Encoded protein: CASSPRAGAQALYNEQFF. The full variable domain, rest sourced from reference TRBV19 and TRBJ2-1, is DGGITQSPKYLFRKEGQNVTLSCEQNLNHDAMYWYRQDPGQGLRLIYYSQIVNDFQKGDIAEGYSVSREKKESFPLTVTSAQKNPTAFYLCASSPRAGAQALYNEQFFGPGTRLTVL.

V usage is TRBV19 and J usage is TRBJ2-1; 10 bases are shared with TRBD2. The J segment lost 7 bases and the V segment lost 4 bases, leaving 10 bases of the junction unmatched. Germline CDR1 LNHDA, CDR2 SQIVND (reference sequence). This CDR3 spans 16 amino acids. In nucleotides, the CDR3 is TGTGCCAGTAGTAGCTTACTAGCGGGAAATAGGAATGAGCAGTTCTTC. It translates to CASSSLLAGNRNEQFF. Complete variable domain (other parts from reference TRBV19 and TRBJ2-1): DGGITQSPKYLFRKEGQNVTLSCEQNLNHDAMYWYRQDPGQGLRLIYYSQIVNDFQKGDIAEGYSVSREKKESFPLTVTSAQKNPTAFYLCASSSLLAGNRNEQFFGPGTRLTVL.